This TCR beta chain originates from a study of blood T cell repertoires in COVID-19. Germline CDR1 MNHEY, CDR2 SVGAGI. This CDR3 spans 15 amino acids. V gave up 4 bases and J gave up 5 bases, with 17 bases separating them. Original data processing: By means of reference gene primer amplification, nucleated cell counts were estimated. Generated by immunoSEQ multiplex PCR, the TCRdb table keeps only in-frame clones and is missing some. V and J calls and clone size are given by that table; D and trimming were obtained from the DNA. The table records 250,000 or so clones, roughly 89% of them present only once.

The source material was peripheral blood. The chain recombines TRBV6-5 with TRBJ1-1, with D possibly matching TRBD1 (5 bases). This clonotype was sampled from a woman aged 55-70 years with COVID-19, enrolled during active disease. CDR3 DNA: TGTGCCAGCAGTTCGGGGGTCGGACGGAGAACTGAAGCTTTCTTT. This codes for CASSSGVGRRTEAFF.